The 10 T cell receptor beta chains below all came from one sample that was sequenced in a study of cytomegalovirus exposure and HLA in healthy donors. Use of 60 Vbeta and 13 Jbeta primers characterized the PCR. This table comes from immunoSEQ multiplex PCR, and its TCRdb copy is limited to in-frame clones, with some not included. The sample gives about 150,000 clones, approximately 80% of which show up once; over 5% is in the top ten. Sample: PBMCs. All receptors come from a middle-aged woman in good health and CMV-seropositive.

This clone was observed a handful of times. This chain connects TRBV30 to TRBJ2-7; maybe TRBD2 (5 bases). Deletions cut 3 bases from V and 6 bases from J, with 15 bases between. Per the germline V gene, CDR1 is GTSNPN and CDR2 is SVGIG (reference sequence). The CDR3 consists of 13 residues. Here the CDR3 reads CAWRRASSGEQYF. CDR3 sequence (DNA): TGTGCCTGGAGGAGGGCTAGTTCCGGCGAGCAGTACTTC.

This clone came up once. J is TRBJ2-7 and V is TRBV5-6; D possibly corresponds to TRBD2 (6 bases). Trimming cost V 4 bases and J 6 bases, with 11 bases left between them. CDR3 length: 12 residues. Germline values: CDR1 SGHDT, CDR2 YYEEEE. The CDR3 DNA follows: TGTGCCAGCAGCCTTAGGAGGGTCGAGCAGTACTTC. Translating it yields CASSLRRVEQYF.

V is TRBV2 and J is TRBJ2-3, with 9 positions matching TRBD1. The CDR3 length is 15 residues. The trim removed 6 bases at V and 2 bases at J, leaving 6 bases unmatched. CDR1 is SNHLY, CDR2 FYNNEI, per germline. The DNA for the CDR3 is TGTGCCAGCAGGAGGACAGGGGACTACACAGATACGCAGTATTTT. Its translation is CASRRTGDYTDTQYF.

The chain recombines TRBV29-1 with TRBJ1-5, with 9 bases that match TRBD1. J was trimmed by 4 bases and V by 6 bases; bases with no gene match: 7. CDR3 length: 14 amino acids. Per germline, CDR1 SQVTM and CDR2 ANQGSEA. For the CDR3, the DNA is TGCAGCGTCAAAGACAGGGGGTCTAATCAGCCCCAGCATTTT. It codes for CSVKDRGSNQPQHF.

The chain links TRBV5-1 to TRBJ1-2; D uncertain. Between the trimmed V and J ends, which lost 0 bases and 5 bases, there was a span of 14 bases. This CDR3 contains 15 residues. The V gene's germline CDR1 is SGHRS and CDR2 YFSETQ. The CDR3 is CASSLEPGRDYGYTF. CDR3 coding DNA: TGCGCCAGCAGCTTGGAGCCGGGGAGGGATTATGGCTACACCTTC.

The chain is built from TRBV5-1 and TRBJ1-5; D unresolved. The V gene lost 0 bases and the J gene lost 5 bases, with 9 bases spanning the gap. This CDR3 has 14 residues. Germline CDR1 is SGHRS and CDR2 is YFSETQ. The CDR3 spells CASSLAGSDQPQHF. The CDR3 nucleotides read TGCGCCAGCAGCTTGGCCGGCAGCGATCAGCCCCAGCATTTT.

This clone was seen more than once but under ten times. The J gene is TRBJ1-4, the V gene TRBV28, with 9 bases fitting TRBD1. V gave up 6 bases and J gave up 3 bases; unmatched junction bases: 5. Germline V CDR1 and CDR2: MDHEN, SYDVKM. The CDR3 consists of 15 residues. The CDR3 is CASRATGGPNEKLFF. For the CDR3, the DNA is TGTGCCAGCAGAGCGACAGGGGGTCCTAATGAAAAACTGTTTTTT.

V and J are TRBV5-6 and TRBJ2-2; TRBD2 matches at 9 bases. The germline gives CDR1 SGHDT, CDR2 YYEEEE. With 2 bases clipped from V and 0 bases from J, the junction kept 2 bases outside the gene matches. The CDR3 runs to 16 residues. The CDR3 region has the DNA TGTGCCAGCAGCTTACTAGCGGGCTCGAACACCGGGGAGCTGTTTTTT. It codes for CASSLLAGSNTGELFF.

This chain links TRBV27 with TRBJ2-3; the D is unclear. This CDR3 has 13 amino acids. The germline V gene has CDR1 MNHEY and CDR2 SMNVEV (reference sequence). V lost 3 bases and J 7 bases, leaving 11 bases between the germline ends. As DNA, the CDR3 is TGTGCCAGCAGTTTTTCCCCTTACTATACGCAGTATTTT. Amino acid sequence: CASSFSPYYTQYF.

The chain combines TRBV29-1 with TRBJ2-7; TRBD2 aligns across 8 bases. This CDR3 region has 14 residues. V lost 5 bases to trimming and J lost 4 bases; unmatched junction nucleotides: 10. Per the germline V gene, CDR1 is SQVTM and CDR2 is ANQGSEA. DNA for the CDR3: TGCAGCGTTTCAATTACTAGCGGAAAATACGAGCAGTACTTC. This sequence encodes CSVSITSGKYEQYF.